What follows is one TCR beta chain and its context. This receptor's antigen is unknown. No base-level quality is on record; no much larger clone is a single base apart. The sample comes from a study of graft-versus-host responses after intestinal transplantation (TCRdb year 2021). General notes on the study: The transplants that recipients got were multivisceral, liver-intestinal, or isolated intestinal. All recipients received anti-thymocyte globulin induction followed by maintenance tacrolimus and steroids for two to four years. After intestinal transplantation, graft-versus-host and host-versus-graft alloreactive T cell clones in the graft, circulation and bone marrow were tracked using bulk TCR-beta CDR3 sequencing. To identify alloreactive clones, pre-transplant mixed lymphocyte reaction products were sequenced and compared with unstimulated pre-transplant donor and recipient T cells. A cohort of approximately 23 intestinal transplant recipients, including one retransplant, was enrolled, and a few patients lacking pretransplant specimens were excluded. A peak of at least 4% donor T cells among recipient peripheral blood mononuclear cells was the definition used for donor T cell macrochimerism. Rather than going through the commercial service, samples from a few later patients were sequenced in-house on an Illumina MiSeq and processed with MiXCR.

Explained via the paper, the time point label denotes: cells obtained before transplantation from donor or recipient. CD3+CD4+ and CD3+CD8+ populations were FACS-sorted from unstimulated pre-transplant donor and recipient cells taken from spleen or lymph nodes. The library came from the immunoSEQ multiplex PCR assay. For most patients, genomic DNA was isolated with the Qiagen DNeasy Blood and Tissue Kit and shipped frozen to Adaptive Biotechnologies for TCR sequencing. For most patients, high-throughput TCR-beta CDR3 sequencing of genomic DNA was performed by Adaptive Biotechnologies. The paper's data handling went like this. TCR sequencing data for some 19 patients were retrieved from Adaptive's ImmunoSEQ software; a few other patients were processed with MiXCR and VDJtools. To correct CD4 versus CD8 sorting errors, sequences present in both subsets at a frequency ratio below 5:1 were removed. Because the origin of CDR3 nucleotide sequences shared between donor and recipient could not be assigned, those sequences were removed. To be classed as alloreactive, a clone needed at least 2-fold expansion over unstimulated cells and a minimum CFSE-low frequency of 0.002% (template counts) or 0.001% (read counts). Clones were considered mappable if detected in sequenced pre-transplant spleen, lymph node, or MLR CFSE-low populations of the donor or recipient. Cumulative frequency of alloreactive clones was calculated as a percentage of all sequences weighted by copy number. TCRdb carries this immuneACCESS record with in-frame sequences only. Its versions omit some clonotypes, under half of them owing to an unresolved V gene in the studies checked, with the rest unexplained. V and J calls and clone size are copied from that table; D and trimming were computed from the DNA. Across this sample there are 35,000 to 50,000 clones, with nearly 95% seen only once. About 0.22% of the sample rests with the top ten.

The CDR1 and CDR2 encoded by the germline V gene are SGHVS and FQNEAQ. The CDR3 has 15 amino acids, counting the end cysteine and phenylalanine. Of all the DNA, just the CDR3 is kept, 45 bases in frame from base 1. V was cut back by 5 bases and J by 3 bases, leaving a gap of 16 bases between them. Points the paper makes about the study in general: Conclusions were limited by the relatively low number and heterogeneity of intestinal transplant patients. In patients with donor T cell macrochimerism, the allografts had high GvH to HvG T cell clonal ratios. GvH clones were detected in recipient bone marrow, and some appeared earlier in ileal mucosa or blood, consistent with an intestinal mucosal origin. Early after transplant, declines in HvG clones were associated with peak levels of circulating GvH clones.

The source material was unstimulated CD8+ T cells sorted from spleen or lymph node cells, sampled before transplant. The chain is assembled from TRBV7-8 and TRBJ1-1; a confident D gene designation cannot be given. The clonotype originates from a human donor who was the organ donor for an intestinal transplant. The CDR3 protein sequence reads: CASSPHESWDTEAFF. The sequenced DNA: TGTGCCAGCAGCCCGCACGAGTCCTGGGACACTGAAGCTTTCTTT. Where the CDR3 stops, the reference TRBV7-8 and TRBJ1-1 genes take over; the full variable domain is GAGVSQSPRYKVAKRGQDVALRCDPISGHVSLFWYQQALGQGPEFLTYFQNEAQLDKSGLPSDRFFAERPEGSVSTLKIQRTQQEDSAVYLCASSPHESWDTEAFFGQGTRLTVV.